These 32 T cell receptor beta chains originate from one sample sequenced in a study of CD8 T cells in Susac syndrome. Reverse transcription used roughly 0.5 to 1 ug RNA and random hexamers. TCRdb called the immunoSEQ multiplex PCR reads again in MiXCR, with one record for every CDR3 protein. The data show about 120,000 distinct CDR3 sequences, with approximately 94% seen just once and 0.095% to 0.1% held by the top ten. Material for sequencing was CD4+ T cells from PBMCs. The source is a human donor in good health.

The genes are TRBV5-4 and TRBJ2-4, with a possible D match to TRBD2 (6 bases). V was pared by 0 bases and J by 3 bases, with 7 bases between. This CDR3 region has 14 residues. Looked up from germline, CDR1 is SGHNT and CDR2 is YYREEE (reference sequence). CDR3: CASSLGGNKNIQYF. Written as DNA, the CDR3 is TGTGCCAGCAGCTTGGGCGGGAACAAAAACATTCAGTACTTC.

The chain recombines TRBV20-1 with TRBJ2-7; D gene unclear. Germline V CDR1 and CDR2: DFQATT, SNEGSKA (reference sequence). This CDR3 is 12 amino acids long. Trimming took 6 bases from V and 2 from J, leaving 11 bases between them. The CDR3 region is CSASADTYEQYF. The CDR3 DNA sequence: TGCAGTGCGTCGGCAGACACCTACGAGCAGTACTTC.

V and J are TRBV20-1 and TRBJ1-4, with unresolved D. The CDR3 extends over 12 amino acids. From germline, CDR1 is DFQATT and CDR2 SNEGSKA (reference sequence). With 4 bases removed from V and 4 bases from J, the gap between germline ends came to 7 bases. The DNA for the CDR3 is TGCAGTGCTACCGACGGTAATGAAAAACTGTTTTTT. It yields the protein CSATDGNEKLFF.

This clonotype was observed a single time. This chain uses TRBV7-9 with TRBJ2-5; D call uncertain. V shed 6 bases and J shed 2 bases, with 4 bases lying between them. CDR3 length: 11 amino acids. Germline values: CDR1 SEHNR, CDR2 FQNEAQ (reference sequence). CDR3 nucleotide sequence: TGTGCCAGCAGGGAACAAGAGACCCAGTACTTC. Its protein product is CASREQETQYF.

This clonotype was recorded a few times. The chain has TRBV20-1 and TRBJ2-2, with a possible D match to TRBD2 (5 bases). Per germline, CDR1 DFQATT and CDR2 SNEGSKA (reference sequence). With 1 base removed from V and 7 bases from J, the gap between germline ends came to 10 bases. The CDR3 is 13 amino acids. The CDR3 region is CSARAREGGELFF. In nucleotides, the CDR3 is TGCAGTGCTAGAGCGAGGGAAGGCGGGGAGCTGTTTTTT.

In nucleotides, the CDR3 is TGTGCCAGCAAACTTGTAGTTGATGGCAATCAGCCCCAGCATTTT. It translates to CASKLVVDGNQPQHF. This chain uses TRBV27 with TRBJ1-5; D remains unclear. This CDR3 has 15 amino acids. Trimming shortened V by 7 bases and J by 2 bases, and 15 bases separated the two germline ends. Germline V gives CDR1 MNHEY, CDR2 SMNVEV (reference sequence).

The V and J genes are TRBV7-9 and TRBJ2-2; D not resolved. Germline V lookup: CDR1 SEHNR, CDR2 FQNEAQ (reference sequence). The CDR3 is 13 amino acids. The V end was cut by 1 base, the J end by 6 bases, with 6 bases between. The CDR3 spells CASSLEGSGELFF. DNA for the CDR3: TGTGCCAGCAGCTTAGAAGGGTCCGGGGAGCTGTTTTTT.

Only one count was recorded for this clonotype. The J gene is TRBJ1-2, the V gene TRBV6-5; no reliable D call. This CDR3 has 14 amino acids. CDR1 MNHEY and CDR2 SVGAGI come from the germline V gene. The V end lost 4 bases, the J end lost 6 bases, and 15 bases lay between the germline ends. The CDR3 loop is CASSLGRFTNGYTF. The CDR3 region has the DNA TGTGCCAGCAGTTTGGGCAGATTCACAAATGGCTACACCTTC.

The rearrangement uses TRBV15 and TRBJ2-3; 9 positions agree with TRBD2. The CDR3 consists of 19 residues. V lost 0 bases to trimming and J lost 2 bases; unmatched junction nucleotides: 12. CDR1 LNHNV and CDR2 YYDKDF come from the germline V gene (reference sequence). CDR3 sequence: CATSRDVSFLAGSTDTQYF. In DNA, the CDR3 is TGTGCCACCAGCAGAGATGTATCGTTCCTAGCGGGGTCCACAGATACGCAGTATTTT.

This chain links TRBV3-1 with TRBJ2-5, with D hard to call. V was shortened by 2 bases and J by 4 bases, with 8 bases between the two germline ends. Germline CDR1 LGHDT, CDR2 YNNKEL (reference sequence). The CDR3 covers 13 residues. CDR3 sequence: CASSQRSPETQYF. CDR3 sequence (DNA): TGTGCCAGCAGCCAACGGAGTCCAGAGACCCAGTACTTC.

The CDR3 loop is CASRLRGTSSNEQYF. Written as DNA, the CDR3 is TGTGCCAGCAGGCTGAGGGGGACTTCCTCTAACGAGCAGTACTTC. V gene TRBV27 combines with J gene TRBJ2-7; D is possibly TRBD1 or TRBD2 (6 bases each). The V end lost 6 bases, the J end lost 5 bases, and 20 bases lay between the germline ends. Germline values: CDR1 MNHEY, CDR2 SMNVEV (reference sequence). The CDR3 contains 15 residues.

The genes are TRBV15 and TRBJ2-3, with 7 bases that match TRBD2. The CDR3 has 17 residues. J was trimmed by 3 bases and V by 0 bases; bases with no gene match: 9. The V gene's germline CDR1 is LNHNV and CDR2 YYDKDF (reference sequence). The CDR3 DNA reads as TGTGCCACCAGCAGAGATAGAGGACTAGGGTGGACAGATACGCAGTATTTT. Protein product: CATSRDRGLGWTDTQYF. Filled out from reference TRBV15 and TRBJ2-3, the complete variable domain reads DAMVIQNPRYQVTQFGKPVTLSCSQTLNHNVMYWYQQKSSQAPKLLFHYYDKDFNNEADTPDNFQSRRPNTSFCFLDIRSPGLGDTAMYLCATSRDRGLGWTDTQYFGPGTRLTVL.

V and J are TRBV6-5 and TRBJ1-2; D possibly corresponds to TRBD1 (6 bases). The germline V gene has CDR1 MNHEY and CDR2 SVGAGI. This CDR3 has 13 residues. V lost 5 bases, J lost 4 bases, and 11 bases lay in between. CDR3 amino acids: CASSPPTGYGYTF. In DNA, the CDR3 is TGTGCCAGCAGTCCTCCGACAGGCTATGGCTACACCTTC.

V and J are TRBV10-3 and TRBJ1-1; no clear D. The CDR3 length is 12 residues. V dropped 5 bases and J dropped 1 base, with 5 bases sitting between them. CDR1 is ENHRY and CDR2 is SYGVKD in the germline V gene. The CDR3: CAISPGNTEAFF. CDR3 nucleotide sequence: TGTGCCATCAGTCCAGGGAACACTGAAGCTTTCTTT.

This clonotype was seen more than once but under ten times. The chain uses TRBV11-2 and TRBJ2-1; possible D gene TRBD2, 6 bases. Germline V gene lookup returns CDR1 SGHAT and CDR2 FQNNGV. V lost 4 bases, J lost 1 base, and 11 bases lay in between. This CDR3 spans 15 amino acids. This chain's CDR3 is CASSSRLVSYNEQFF. CDR3 bases: TGTGCCAGCAGCTCTAGACTAGTTTCCTACAATGAGCAGTTCTTC.

The chain employs TRBV3-1 and TRBJ1-2; D is undetermined. Germline V lookup: CDR1 LGHDT, CDR2 YNNKEL (reference sequence). The CDR3 is 14 amino acids. With 0 bases removed from V and 6 bases from J, the gap between germline ends came to 11 bases. CDR3 region: CASSQDLRVHGYTF. The CDR3 DNA follows: TGTGCCAGCAGCCAAGATTTAAGGGTGCATGGCTACACCTTC. The whole variable domain, remainder taken from reference TRBV3-1 and TRBJ1-2, is DTAVSQTPKYLVTQMGNDKSIKCEQNLGHDTMYWYKQDSKKFLKIMFSYNNKELIINETVPNRFSPKSPDKAHLNLHINSLELGDSAVYFCASSQDLRVHGYTFGSGTRLTVV.

This clonotype was counted a single time. This rearrangement joins TRBV2 to TRBJ1-4, with TRBD1 matching over 7 bases. CDR3 length equals 13 residues. Germline trimming cut 6 bases from V and 8 bases from J; bases unmatched to any gene: 6. Germline V gives CDR1 SNHLY, CDR2 FYNNEI. CDR3 loop: CASRATGDEKLFF. CDR3 bases: TGTGCCAGCAGAGCTACAGGGGACGAAAAACTGTTTTTT.

The chain employs TRBV20-1 and TRBJ2-1, with 8 bases identical to TRBD2. Germline CDR1 is DFQATT and CDR2 is SNEGSKA (reference sequence). The length of the CDR3 is 17 residues. The junction had 16 bases not matched to a gene; V was cut back by 3 bases and J by 6 bases. The CDR3 reads CSASPPKAGVAFNEQFF. CDR3 nucleotides: TGCAGTGCTAGCCCCCCTAAAGCGGGAGTCGCCTTCAATGAGCAGTTCTTC.

The CDR3 bases are TGTGCCAGCAGTTACTCGACCAAAAATGAGCAGTTCTTC. Protein sequence: CASSYSTKNEQFF. The chain is built from TRBV6-6 and TRBJ2-1; D gene uncertain. The CDR3 length is 13 residues. V lost 0 bases and J 7 bases, leaving 7 bases between the germline ends. Germline V gene data show CDR1 as MNHNY and CDR2 as SVGAGI (reference sequence).

The chain is built from TRBV29-1 and TRBJ2-1; possible D gene TRBD2, 5 bases. Germline V gives CDR1 SQVTM, CDR2 ANQGSEA. Trimming pared 7 bases from V and 8 bases from J, leaving 18 bases between. The CDR3 loop spans 13 amino acids. In DNA form, the CDR3 reads TGCAGCGCCGAAACTAGGATTGGAGATGAGCAGTTCTTC. Translation gives CSAETRIGDEQFF.

The rearrangement links TRBV29-1 to TRBJ2-5; D gene unclear. CDR1 SQVTM and CDR2 ANQGSEA come from the germline V gene. V lost 4 bases and J lost 5, with 5 bases in between. CDR3 length: 10 amino acids. In DNA form, the CDR3 reads TGCAGCGTTGCCCGGGAGACCCAGTACTTC. Its translation: CSVARETQYF.

The V call is TRBV7-9, the J call TRBJ1-3; D uncertain. CDR1 and CDR2 from the germline V gene are SEHNR and FQNEAQ (reference sequence). Trimming took off 5 bases at V and 4 bases at J, with 9 bases between the two ends. The CDR3 is 13 residues long. CDR3 sequence: CASSTFGGNTIYF. Written as DNA, the CDR3 is TGTGCCAGCAGCACGTTCGGAGGAAACACCATATATTTT.

This chain links TRBV27 with TRBJ1-2; D possibly corresponds to TRBD1 (6 bases). CDR3 length equals 14 residues. Germline CDR1 is MNHEY and CDR2 is SMNVEV (reference sequence). The V gene lost 8 bases and the J gene lost 8 bases, with 21 bases spanning the gap. DNA of the CDR3: TGTGCCAGCTACAGGGTGGGGACCGTGGGGGGCTACACCTTC. Protein: CASYRVGTVGGYTF.

The chain has TRBV7-9 and TRBJ2-1; D might be TRBD2 (5 bases). CDR1 and CDR2 (germline): SEHNR, FQNEAQ (reference sequence). The CDR3 runs 16 residues. V was cut by 0 bases and J by 0 bases, with 9 bases left in between. The CDR3 DNA is TGTGCCAGCAGCTTAGCCGGACTTAACTCCTACAATGAGCAGTTCTTC. It encodes CASSLAGLNSYNEQFF.

This rearrangement joins TRBV3-1 to TRBJ2-5; 7 bases line up with TRBD1. Germline trimming cut 1 base from V and 5 bases from J; bases unmatched to any gene: 16. The germline gives CDR1 LGHDT, CDR2 YNNKEL (reference sequence). There are 18 residues in the CDR3. CDR3 residues: CASSQGGALQGSRETQYF. Here the CDR3 DNA reads TGTGCCAGCAGCCAAGGTGGGGCCCTACAGGGGAGCCGGGAGACCCAGTACTTC.

The chain uses TRBV12-3 or TRBV12-4 and TRBJ1-5; D remains unclear. This CDR3 has 14 residues. Trimming removed 4 bases at V and 0 bases at J, with 7 bases between. The CDR3 loop is CASSWTDSNQPQHF. The DNA of the CDR3 is TGTGCCAGCAGTTGGACTGATAGCAATCAGCCCCAGCATTTT.

A single count supports this clonotype. The V and J genes are TRBV10-3 and TRBJ1-5; 11 bases line up with TRBD1. The germline V gene has CDR1 ENHRY and CDR2 SYGVKD. J was trimmed by 5 bases and V by 0 bases; bases with no gene match: 12. This CDR3 region has 19 residues. CDR3 region: CAISESRTGGVGDDQPQHF. Here the CDR3 DNA reads TGTGCCATCAGTGAGTCTAGGACAGGGGGCGTCGGTGATGATCAGCCCCAGCATTTT.

This clonotype was observed once. The rearrangement uses TRBV20-1 and TRBJ1-5; tentative D call: TRBD1 (5 bases). CDR3 length equals 15 residues. Germline-derived CDR1 and CDR2 are DFQATT and SNEGSKA (reference sequence). V was shortened by 2 bases and J by 9 bases, with 20 bases between the two germline ends. The CDR3 DNA sequence: TGCAGTGCTAGATCGGGGGAAAAGGGTGCGACGCCCCAGCATTTT. Translation: CSARSGEKGATPQHF.

V usage is TRBV18 and J usage is TRBJ2-1; 9 bases agree with TRBD2. The CDR3 extends over 15 amino acids. Germline-derived CDR1 and CDR2 are KGHSH and LQKENI. V gave up 2 bases and J gave up 7 bases; unmatched junction bases: 6. The CDR3 loop reads CASSPGLAGVNEQFF. Written as DNA, the CDR3 is TGTGCCAGCTCACCAGGATTAGCGGGGGTGAATGAGCAGTTCTTC.

The chain couples TRBV6-2 or TRBV6-3 to TRBJ2-7; 9 bases align to TRBD2. The CDR3 length is 16 residues. CDR1 is MNHEY and CDR2 is SVGEGT in the germline V gene. V dropped 6 bases and J dropped 0; count of bases not matched to a gene: 9. For the CDR3, the DNA is TGTGCCAGCAGCTTTTTCGGCGGGAGGGTCTCCTACGAGCAGTACTTC. This gives the protein CASSFFGGRVSYEQYF.

V usage is TRBV7-9 and J usage is TRBJ2-4; D possibly corresponds to TRBD2 (6 bases). The CDR3 consists of 17 residues. V shed 4 bases and J shed 3 bases, with 19 bases lying between them. CDR1 and CDR2 from the germline V gene are SEHNR and FQNEAQ (reference sequence). For the CDR3, the DNA is TGTGCCAGCAGCTCGTTGGCGGGGCAGGTGGGCAAAAACATTCAGTACTTC. It translates to CASSSLAGQVGKNIQYF.

The chain is built from TRBV29-1 and TRBJ1-1; TRBD1 matches 7 bases. In germline, CDR1 is SQVTM, CDR2 ANQGSEA. The CDR3 covers 17 residues. V was pared by 8 bases and J by 4 bases, with 22 bases of the junction left unmatched. CDR3 amino acids: CSFQGLRQGVWGTEAFF. The CDR3 DNA sequence: TGCAGCTTCCAAGGTTTGAGACAGGGAGTTTGGGGCACTGAAGCTTTCTTT.